These T cell receptor beta chains were read from a single sample in a study of cytomegalovirus exposure and HLA in healthy donors. Only in-frame clones appear in the TCRdb table, and some are missing; sequencing was by immunoSEQ multiplex PCR. Altogether about 130,000 clones are present, 79% being singletons, with the ten largest covering about 2%. The specimen was PBMCs. These receptors all stem from a man in his late teens or twenties in good health and CMV-seronegative. CDR3s include the opening cysteine and the closing phenylalanine or tryptophan. A D gene is named only where the DNA matches it firmly. Some rows mark clone size as missing; the rest say once, few, many or name a class of expanded clone.

v_gene	j_gene	abundance	len	d_gene	CDR3nt	CDR3aa
TRBV28	TRBJ2-1	.	14	.	TGTGCCAGCACCTTAAGACTCGCTAGGAATGAGCAGTTCTTC	CASTLRLARNEQFF
TRBV30	TRBJ2-1	.	18	TRBD1	TGTGCCTGGAGTCGAGACAGGGGGTTTATTTTGCGAGGCAATGAGCAGTTCTTC	CAWSRDRGFILRGNEQFF
TRBV11-2	TRBJ2-3	.	16	TRBD2	TGTGCCAGCAGCCCCGGACTAGCGGGACGGGGAGATACGCAGTATTTT	CASSPGLAGRGDTQYF
TRBV2	TRBJ1-2	few	13	TRBD1	TGTGCCAGCCTCACACAGGGGACCTATGGCTACACCTTC	CASLTQGTYGYTF
TRBV7-9	TRBJ2-1	few	15	.	TGTGCCAGCAGCTCCAAAGCAGGGTCAGACAATGAGCAGTTCTTC	CASSSKAGSDNEQFF
TRBV28	TRBJ2-7	.	13	TRBD2	TGTGCCAGCATCCTAAGCGGGAGCTACGAGCAGTACTTC	CASILSGSYEQYF
TRBV15	TRBJ2-7	.	14	.	TGTGCCACCAGCAGAGAGACAGCTGGGGACGAGCAGTACTTC	CATSRETAGDEQYF
TRBV4-2	TRBJ2-1	.	16	TRBD2	TGTGCCAGCAGCCAAGAACCGGGACTAGCGGGGTTTGAGCAGTTCTTC	CASSQEPGLAGFEQFF
TRBV5-1	TRBJ1-1	.	14	.	TGCGCCAGCAGCTTCGGGGATGTGAACACTGAAGCTTTCTTT	CASSFGDVNTEAFF
TRBV25-1	TRBJ1-2	.	12	TRBD1	TGTGCCAGCAAAGGGACAGGGATAGGCTACACCTTC	CASKGTGIGYTF
TRBV29-1	TRBJ2-5	.	15	TRBD2	TGCAGCGTTATTGGTCGGGGGGTGACCTGGGAGACCCAGTACTTC	CSVIGRGVTWETQYF
TRBV5-1	TRBJ2-7	.	15	TRBD1	TGCGCCAGCAGCCGATCGGGACAGGAGTCCTACGAGCAGTACTTC	CASSRSGQESYEQYF
TRBV25-1	TRBJ2-7	.	15	.	TGTGCCAGCAGTGAAATCGGGACAAAAACCTACGAGCAGTACTTC	CASSEIGTKTYEQYF
TRBV11-2	TRBJ2-5	.	18	TRBD2	TGTGCCAGCAGCTTAGATTATGGGACTAGCGGGACGTCAGAGACCCAGTACTTC	CASSLDYGTSGTSETQYF
TRBV6-5	TRBJ2-3	.	15	.	TGTGCCAGCAGAACCGGGACACGAGGCGCAGATACGCAGTATTTT	CASRTGTRGADTQYF
TRBV29-1	TRBJ2-5	.	13	TRBD2	TGCAGCCAGGGGACTAGCGGTCGTGAGACCCAGTACTTC	CSQGTSGRETQYF
TRBV5-8	TRBJ2-7	.	10	TRBD2	TGTGCCAGCGGGCGGGAGGGGACGCTTTTC	CASGREGTLF
TRBV19	TRBJ2-5	once	14	TRBD2	TGTGCCAGTGGACTCTGGGGGGGGCAAGAGACCCAGTACTTC	CASGLWGGQETQYF
TRBV28	TRBJ2-2	.	15	TRBD1	TGTGCCAGCAGTTTGAGGGGGCTAAGGACCGGGGAGCTGTTTTTT	CASSLRGLRTGELFF
TRBV12-5	TRBJ2-3	.	13	.	TGTGCTAGTGGTTTTGTAAGCACAGATACGCAGTATTTT	CASGFVSTDTQYF
TRBV5-1	TRBJ2-5	.	17	TRBD2	TGCGCCAGCACGGCCCTTTATAGCGGGAGGTTAGGAGAGACCCAGTACTTC	CASTALYSGRLGETQYF
TRBV4-2	TRBJ2-7	few	18	TRBD2	TGTGCCAGCAGCTACTATATGACCTCCGGGAGGGCGGGGGGCGAGCAGTACTTC	CASSYYMTSGRAGGEQYF
TRBV10-3	TRBJ2-5	.	15	.	TGTGCCATCAGTGACACCCCGCTAGTTGCCGAGACCCAGTACTTC	CAISDTPLVAETQYF
TRBV5-4	TRBJ2-6	.	17	TRBD1	TGTGCCAGCAGCTGGGGCAGGGGGAATTCTGGGGCCAACGTCCTGACTTTC	CASSWGRGNSGANVLTF
TRBV11-1	TRBJ2-6	.	16	TRBD1	TGTGCCAGCAGCCCACGGGGGACAGGTGGGGCCAACGTCCTGACTTTC	CASSPRGTGGANVLTF
TRBV27	TRBJ2-3	.	16	TRBD2	TGTGCCAGCAGTCCGCGGACTAGCGTTGGCACAGATACGCAGTATTTT	CASSPRTSVGTDTQYF
TRBV6-1	TRBJ2-3	.	15	.	TGTGCCAGCAGTAAGGACACAGCCTTCACAGATACGCAGTATTTT	CASSKDTAFTDTQYF
TRBV27	TRBJ2-7	few	13	.	TGTGCCAGCAGATACGGGACAACTTACGAGCAGTACTTC	CASRYGTTYEQYF
TRBV5-1	TRBJ1-3	.	17	.	TGCGCCAGCAGCTTGGGTGGCTACGGGGACTCTGGAAACACCATATATTTT	CASSLGGYGDSGNTIYF
TRBV14	TRBJ2-7	once	16	TRBD1	TGTGCCAGCAGCCAAGATTGGGGACAGGGGACGGGGGAGCAGTACTTC	CASSQDWGQGTGEQYF
TRBV7-9	TRBJ1-2	.	14	.	TGTGCCAGCAGCCCGACCCGGGGGGGGAATGGCTACACCTTC	CASSPTRGGNGYTF
TRBV7-8	TRBJ1-2	few	13	.	TGTGCCAGCAGCTTACAGGGAAACTATGGCTACACCTTC	CASSLQGNYGYTF
TRBV15	TRBJ2-2	.	15	.	TGTGCCACCAGCAACCACCAATTGTCGGCCGGGGAGCTGTTTTTT	CATSNHQLSAGELFF
TRBV5-1	TRBJ2-7	.	15	TRBD1	TGCGCCAGCAGGCGAACGGGACAGGGAAGCTACGAGCAGTACTTC	CASRRTGQGSYEQYF
TRBV19	TRBJ1-2	.	14	.	TGTGCCAGTAGTGTCCTCACAGGGAGCTTTGGCTACACCTTC	CASSVLTGSFGYTF
TRBV18	TRBJ1-2	once	17	.	TGTGCCAGCTCACCAAGTCGTACAGATCCACCCCAAGGTGGCTACACCTTC	CASSPSRTDPPQGGYTF
TRBV5-1	TRBJ2-7	.	15	TRBD1	TGCGCCAGCAGCGGCGGGACAGGGTTTACCTACGAGCAGTACTTC	CASSGGTGFTYEQYF
TRBV7-9	TRBJ2-1	few	16	TRBD2	TGTGCCAGCAGCTCGCTCCGGTCGGGAGGAGCTCATGAGCAGTTCTTC	CASSSLRSGGAHEQFF
TRBV19	TRBJ1-1	.	15	TRBD1	TGTGCCAGTAGTCCGTGGGACAGGGGTACCACTGAAGCTTTCTTT	CASSPWDRGTTEAFF
TRBV7-9	TRBJ1-1	.	16	.	TGTGCCAGCAGCCCGGGCGGACACAGGGCGAACACTGAAGCTTTCTTT	CASSPGGHRANTEAFF
TRBV5-1	TRBJ1-1	.	16	TRBD1	TGCGCCAGCAGCTCGAGTCCGGGACAGGGGTTTCGTGAAGCTTTCTTT	CASSSSPGQGFREAFF
TRBV7-9	TRBJ2-1	.	16	.	TGTGCCAGCAGCTTTCAAGCGGATGTGTTGGGCAATGAGCAGTTCTTC	CASSFQADVLGNEQFF
TRBV11-1	TRBJ2-7	.	15	TRBD1	TGTGCCAGCAGGACGCCGTCGACAGGGGGCTACGAGCAGTACTTC	CASRTPSTGGYEQYF
TRBV6-5	TRBJ2-3	.	14	.	TGTGCCAGCAGTTTGACAGCCCAACAAGATACGCAGTATTTT	CASSLTAQQDTQYF
TRBV9	TRBJ1-2	.	16	TRBD1	TGTGCCAGCACTACAACCGGGACAGGGGTATTTTATGGCTACACCTTC	CASTTTGTGVFYGYTF
TRBV21-1	TRBJ2-5	.	13	.	TGTGCCAGCAGCGGGGACTCCTGGGAGACCCAGTACTTC	CASSGDSWETQYF
TRBV5-1	TRBJ1-6	once	14	.	TGCGCCAGCAGCTTGGGCCAGGATAATTCACCCCTCCACTTT	CASSLGQDNSPLHF
TRBV7-9	TRBJ1-2	.	13	.	TGTGCCAGCAGCTTAGTCCAGGTCGGCGGCTACACCTTC	CASSLVQVGGYTF
TRBV18	TRBJ2-1	.	20	TRBD2	TGTGCCAGCTCACCACCTACGACTAGCGGGAGCTCGTTTTCCTACAATGAGCAGTTCTTC	CASSPPTTSGSSFSYNEQFF
TRBV14	TRBJ2-1	.	15	.	TGTGCCAGCAGCCAGGGTCCGACTAGCTACAATGAGCAGTTCTTC	CASSQGPTSYNEQFF
TRBV7-2	TRBJ2-2	.	16	TRBD1	TGTGCCAGCAGCTTATACCAGGGGGCGGTCACCGGGGAGCTGTTTTTT	CASSLYQGAVTGELFF
TRBV18	TRBJ1-1	.	16	.	TGTGCCAGCTCACCACCGGGCGGGGGTGCGAACACTGAAGCTTTCTTT	CASSPPGGGANTEAFF